This T cell receptor beta chain was observed in a study of beta chain features in type 1 diabetes. All of the isolated RNA was reverse transcribed, so expressed TCRB transcripts were sequenced. TCRdb's copy holds only in-frame clones and misses some; the assay was immunoSEQ multiplex PCR. Among 250,000 to 350,000 clones listed, 14% were seen once. Overall study findings and caveats: Relative to healthy donors, patients appeared to have naive, central memory and Treg TCRB repertoires that were more similar.

There are 20 residues in the CDR3. The V gene's germline CDR1 is SGHNT and CDR2 YYREEE (reference sequence). V lost 4 bases, J lost 4 bases, and 17 bases stayed unmatched. In the case of this clone: Its antigen is unknown.

J is TRBJ2-2 and V is TRBV5-4; the match to TRBD1 covers 12 bases. Sequenced input: central memory CD4+ T cells from blood. This TCR came from a man under 40 in good health. The DNA of the CDR3 is TGTGCCAGCAGCCCCCCCCCGGGACAGGGGGCGGCGGTAGTCACCGGGGAGCTGTTTTTT. This translates into CASSPPPGQGAAVVTGELFF.